The 2 T cell receptor beta chains given below trace back to one sample, sequenced in a study of T cell changes during pregnancy in multiple sclerosis. Assay: immunoSEQ multiplex PCR; the TCRdb copy retains only in-frame clones and omits some. The repertoire holds around 30,000 clones, with 85% to 95% as singletons. This material consisted of CD8+ T cells from peripheral blood mononuclear cells, taken before pregnancy. These receptors came from a female donor with multiple sclerosis, enrolled in a pregnancy study.

This chain connects TRBV4-1 to TRBJ1-6, with D possibly being TRBD1 (5 bases). The CDR3 length is 15 residues. Germline V gene lookup returns CDR1 MGHRA and CDR2 YSYEKL. V lost 10 bases to trimming and J lost 7 bases, with 20 bases between them. The CDR3 coding sequence is TGCGCCACCCGAGAGGTAGCAGGGATGAATTCACCCCTCCACTTT. Translated: CATREVAGMNSPLHF.

The DNA for the CDR3 is TGTGCCAGCAGTGAAGGACGGGAGAGGAATTCACCCCTCCACTTT. Protein: CASSEGRERNSPLHF. The chain couples TRBV6-1 to TRBJ1-6; D call uncertain. The V gene's germline CDR1 is MNHNS and CDR2 SASEGT. Trimming stripped 1 base from V and 7 bases from J, with 11 bases between. There are 15 residues in the CDR3.